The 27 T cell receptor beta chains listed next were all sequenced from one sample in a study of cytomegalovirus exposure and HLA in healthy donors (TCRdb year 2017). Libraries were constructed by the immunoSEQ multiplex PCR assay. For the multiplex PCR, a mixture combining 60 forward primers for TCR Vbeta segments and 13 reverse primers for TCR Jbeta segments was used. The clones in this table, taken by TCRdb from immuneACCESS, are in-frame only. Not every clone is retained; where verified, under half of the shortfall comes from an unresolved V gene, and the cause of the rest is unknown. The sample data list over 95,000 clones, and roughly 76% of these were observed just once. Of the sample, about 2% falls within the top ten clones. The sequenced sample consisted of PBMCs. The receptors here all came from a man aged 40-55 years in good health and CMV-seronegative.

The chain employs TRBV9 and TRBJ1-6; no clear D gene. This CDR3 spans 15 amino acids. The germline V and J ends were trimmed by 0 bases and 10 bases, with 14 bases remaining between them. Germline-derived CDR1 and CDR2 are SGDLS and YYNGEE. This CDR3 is CASSVGPGRESPLHF. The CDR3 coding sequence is TGTGCCAGCAGCGTAGGCCCCGGTCGGGAATCACCCCTCCACTTT. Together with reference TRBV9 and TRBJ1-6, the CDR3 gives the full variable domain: DSGVTQTPKHLITATGQRVTLRCSPRSGDLSVYWYQQSLDQGLQFLIQYYNGEERAKGNILERFSAQQFPDLHSELNLSSLELGDSALYFCASSVGPGRESPLHFGNGTRLTVT.

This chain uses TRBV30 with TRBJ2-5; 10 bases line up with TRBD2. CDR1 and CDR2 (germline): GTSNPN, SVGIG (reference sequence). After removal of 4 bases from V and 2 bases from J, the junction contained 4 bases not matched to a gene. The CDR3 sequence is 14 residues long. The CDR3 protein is CAWNKAGGQETQYF. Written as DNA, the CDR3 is TGTGCCTGGAACAAAGCGGGAGGGCAAGAGACCCAGTACTTC.

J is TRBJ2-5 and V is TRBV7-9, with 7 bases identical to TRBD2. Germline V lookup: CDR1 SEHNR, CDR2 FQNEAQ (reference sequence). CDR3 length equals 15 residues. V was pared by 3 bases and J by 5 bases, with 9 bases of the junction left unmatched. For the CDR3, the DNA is TGTGCCAGCAGCTTGCCTCAGGGAGGGGTCGAGACCCAGTACTTC. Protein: CASSLPQGGVETQYF.

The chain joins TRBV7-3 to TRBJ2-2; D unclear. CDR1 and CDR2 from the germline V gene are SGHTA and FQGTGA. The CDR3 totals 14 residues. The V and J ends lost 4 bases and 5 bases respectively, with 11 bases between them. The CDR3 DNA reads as TGTGCCAGCAGCTCGCTCTCTAGGACCGGGGAGCTGTTTTTT. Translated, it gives CASSSLSRTGELFF.

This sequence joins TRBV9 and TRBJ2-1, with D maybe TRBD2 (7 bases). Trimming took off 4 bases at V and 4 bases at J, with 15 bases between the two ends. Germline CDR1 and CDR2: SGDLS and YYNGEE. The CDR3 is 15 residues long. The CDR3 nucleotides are TGTGCCAGCAGCCGCACGGGGGGACAATACAATGAGCAGTTCTTC. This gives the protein CASSRTGGQYNEQFF.

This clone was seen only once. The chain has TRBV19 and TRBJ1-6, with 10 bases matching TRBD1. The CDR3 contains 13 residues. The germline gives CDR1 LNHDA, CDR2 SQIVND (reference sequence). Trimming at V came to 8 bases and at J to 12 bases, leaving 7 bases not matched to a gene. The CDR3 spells CASLSGTGEPLHF. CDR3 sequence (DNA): TGTGCCAGTCTTTCCGGGACAGGGGAACCCCTCCACTTT.

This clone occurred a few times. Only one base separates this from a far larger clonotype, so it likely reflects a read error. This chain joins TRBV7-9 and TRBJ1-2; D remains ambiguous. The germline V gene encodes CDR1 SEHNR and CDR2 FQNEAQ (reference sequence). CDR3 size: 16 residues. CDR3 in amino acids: CSSSLLRDILNYGYTF. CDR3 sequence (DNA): TGTTCCAGCAGCCTCCTCCGGGATATATTGAACTATGGCTACACCTTC.

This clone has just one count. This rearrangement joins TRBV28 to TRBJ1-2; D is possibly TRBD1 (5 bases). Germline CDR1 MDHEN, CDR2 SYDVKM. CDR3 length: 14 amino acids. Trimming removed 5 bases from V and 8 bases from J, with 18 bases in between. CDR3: CASSVTSGSRGYTF. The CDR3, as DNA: TGTGCCAGCAGTGTAACATCAGGGTCAAGAGGCTACACCTTC.

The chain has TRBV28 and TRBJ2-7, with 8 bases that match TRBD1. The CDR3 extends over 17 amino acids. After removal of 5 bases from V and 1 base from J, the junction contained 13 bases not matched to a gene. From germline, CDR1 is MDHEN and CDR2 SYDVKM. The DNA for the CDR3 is TGTGCCAGCAGTACCTTCGCGCGGGACAGGCGATCCTACGAGCAGTACTTC. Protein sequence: CASSTFARDRRSYEQYF.

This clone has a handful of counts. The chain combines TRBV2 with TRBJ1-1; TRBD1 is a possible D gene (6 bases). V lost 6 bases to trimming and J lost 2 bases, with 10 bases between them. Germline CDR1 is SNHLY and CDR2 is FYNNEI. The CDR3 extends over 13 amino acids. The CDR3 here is CASRLDSNTEAFF. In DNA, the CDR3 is TGTGCCAGCAGACTGGACAGTAACACTGAAGCTTTCTTT.

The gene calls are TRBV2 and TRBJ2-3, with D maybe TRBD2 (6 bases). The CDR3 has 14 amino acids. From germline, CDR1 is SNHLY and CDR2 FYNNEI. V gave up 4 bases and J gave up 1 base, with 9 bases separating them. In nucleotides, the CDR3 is TGTGCCAGCAGTGTAGTAGCGGGCACAGATACGCAGTATTTT. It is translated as CASSVVAGTDTQYF. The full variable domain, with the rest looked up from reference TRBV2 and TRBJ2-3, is EPEVTQTPSHQVTQMGQEVILRCVPISNHLYFYWYRQILGQKVEFLVSFYNNEISEKSEIFDDQFSVERPDGSNFTLKIRSTKLEDSAMYFCASSVVAGTDTQYFGPGTRLTVL.

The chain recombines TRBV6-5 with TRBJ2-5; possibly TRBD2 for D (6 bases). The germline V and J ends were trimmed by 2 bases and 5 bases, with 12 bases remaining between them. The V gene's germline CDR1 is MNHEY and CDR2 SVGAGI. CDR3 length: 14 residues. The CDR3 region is CASSYRAGRETQYF. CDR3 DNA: TGTGCCAGCAGTTACCGGGCGGGGCGGGAGACCCAGTACTTC.

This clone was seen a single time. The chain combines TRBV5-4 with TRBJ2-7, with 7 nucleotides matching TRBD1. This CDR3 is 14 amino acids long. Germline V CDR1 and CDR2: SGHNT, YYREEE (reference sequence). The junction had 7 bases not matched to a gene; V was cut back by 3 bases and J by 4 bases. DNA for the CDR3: TGTGCCAGCAGCTCCGGACAGGCTCGGTACGAGCAGTACTTC. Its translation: CASSSGQARYEQYF.

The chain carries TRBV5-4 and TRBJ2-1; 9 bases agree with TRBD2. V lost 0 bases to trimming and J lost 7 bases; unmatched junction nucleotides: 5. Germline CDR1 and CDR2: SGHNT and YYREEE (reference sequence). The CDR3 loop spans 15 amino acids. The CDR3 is CASSLEGLARNEQFF. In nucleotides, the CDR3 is TGTGCCAGCAGCTTGGAAGGACTAGCGAGGAATGAGCAGTTCTTC.

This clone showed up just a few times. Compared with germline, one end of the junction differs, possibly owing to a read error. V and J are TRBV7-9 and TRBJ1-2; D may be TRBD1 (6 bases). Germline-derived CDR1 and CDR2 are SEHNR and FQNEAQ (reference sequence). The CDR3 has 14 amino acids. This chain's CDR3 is CSSSSTGLAYGYTF. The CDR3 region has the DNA TGTTCCAGCAGCAGTACAGGGTTGGCCTATGGCTACACCTTC.

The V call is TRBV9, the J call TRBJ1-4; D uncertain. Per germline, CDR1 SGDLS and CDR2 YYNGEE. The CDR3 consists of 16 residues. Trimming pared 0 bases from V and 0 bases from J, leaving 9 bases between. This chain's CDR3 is CASSVEATATNEKLFF. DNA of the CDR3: TGTGCCAGCAGCGTAGAAGCCACAGCAACTAATGAAAAACTGTTTTTT.

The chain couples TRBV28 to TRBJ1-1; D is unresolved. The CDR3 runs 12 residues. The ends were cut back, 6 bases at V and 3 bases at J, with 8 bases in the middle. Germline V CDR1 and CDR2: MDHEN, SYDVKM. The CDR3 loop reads CASRVSHTEAFF. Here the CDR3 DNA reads TGTGCCAGCAGAGTGAGTCACACTGAAGCTTTCTTT.

CDR3 sequence reads: CAWKGTGGDSLHF. DNA for the CDR3: TGTGCCTGGAAAGGGACAGGGGGAGATTCCCTCCACTTT. V usage is TRBV30 and J usage is TRBJ1-6; TRBD1 matches 11 bases. Trimming removed 4 bases from V and 14 bases from J; junction bases left unmatched: 7. This CDR3 is 13 amino acids long. CDR1 and CDR2 from the germline V gene are GTSNPN and SVGIG (reference sequence).

The CDR3 spells CASRASTGAYTEAFF. The DNA of the CDR3 is TGTGCCAGCAGGGCGTCGACAGGAGCCTACACTGAAGCTTTCTTT. The chain recombines TRBV28 with TRBJ1-1; tentatively, D is TRBD1 (6 bases). In germline, CDR1 is MDHEN, CDR2 SYDVKM. This CDR3 spans 15 amino acids. V lost 6 bases and J lost 3, with 17 bases in between.

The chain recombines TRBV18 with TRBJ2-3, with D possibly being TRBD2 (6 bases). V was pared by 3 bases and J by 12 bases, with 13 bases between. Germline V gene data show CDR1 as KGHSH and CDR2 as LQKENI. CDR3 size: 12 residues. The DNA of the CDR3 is TGTGCCAGCTCACCTGGGAGGCGGGAACAGTATTTT. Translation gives CASSPGRREQYF.

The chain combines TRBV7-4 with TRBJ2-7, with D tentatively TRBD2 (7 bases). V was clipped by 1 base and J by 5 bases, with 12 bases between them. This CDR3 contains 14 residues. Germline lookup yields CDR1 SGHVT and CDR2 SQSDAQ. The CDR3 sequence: CASSLGGRGDEQYF. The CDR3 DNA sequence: TGTGCCAGCAGCTTAGGGGGGAGGGGGGACGAGCAGTACTTC.

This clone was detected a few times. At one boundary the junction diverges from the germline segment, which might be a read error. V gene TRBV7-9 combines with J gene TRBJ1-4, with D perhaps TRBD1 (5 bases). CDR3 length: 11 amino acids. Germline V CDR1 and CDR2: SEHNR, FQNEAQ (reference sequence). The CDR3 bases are TGTTCCAGCCTCGGGGCGGGATTGCTGTTTTTT. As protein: CSSLGAGLLFF.

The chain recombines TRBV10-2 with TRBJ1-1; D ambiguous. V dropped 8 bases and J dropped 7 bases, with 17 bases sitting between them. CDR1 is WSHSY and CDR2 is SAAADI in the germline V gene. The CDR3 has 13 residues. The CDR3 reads CASLMGRVDEAFF. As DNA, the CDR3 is TGCGCCAGCCTGATGGGGAGAGTGGATGAAGCTTTCTTT.

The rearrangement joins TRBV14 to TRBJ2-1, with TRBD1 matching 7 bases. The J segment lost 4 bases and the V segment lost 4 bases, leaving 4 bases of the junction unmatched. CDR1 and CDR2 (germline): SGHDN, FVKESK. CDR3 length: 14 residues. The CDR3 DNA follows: TGTGCCAGCAGCCCAGGGGGTTTTTACAATGAGCAGTTCTTC. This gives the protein CASSPGGFYNEQFF.

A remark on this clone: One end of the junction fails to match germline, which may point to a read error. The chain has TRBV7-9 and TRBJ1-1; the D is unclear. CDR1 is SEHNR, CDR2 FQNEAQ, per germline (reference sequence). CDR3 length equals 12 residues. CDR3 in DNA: TGTTCCAGCAGCCCCCCTAACACTGAAGCTTTCTTT. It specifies CSSSPPNTEAFF.

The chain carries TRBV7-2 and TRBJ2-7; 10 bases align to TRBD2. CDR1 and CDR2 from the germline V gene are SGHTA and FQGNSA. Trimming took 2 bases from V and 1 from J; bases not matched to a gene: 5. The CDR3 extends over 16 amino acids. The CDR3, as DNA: TGTGCCAGCAGCTTATCGCCTAGCGGGGGTTCCTACGAGCAGTACTTC. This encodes CASSLSPSGGSYEQYF.

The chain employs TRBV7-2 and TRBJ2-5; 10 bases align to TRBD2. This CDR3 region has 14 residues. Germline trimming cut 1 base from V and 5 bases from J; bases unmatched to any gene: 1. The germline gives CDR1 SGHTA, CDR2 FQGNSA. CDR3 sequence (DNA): TGTGCCAGCAGCTTAGTTAGCGGGAGGGAGACCCAGTACTTC. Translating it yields CASSLVSGRETQYF. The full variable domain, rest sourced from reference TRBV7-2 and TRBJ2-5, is GAGVSQSPSNKVTEKGKDVELRCDPISGHTALYWYRQSLGQGLEFLIYFQGNSAPDKSGLPSDRFSAERTGGSVSTLTIQRTQQEDSAVYLCASSLVSGRETQYFGPGTRLLVL.